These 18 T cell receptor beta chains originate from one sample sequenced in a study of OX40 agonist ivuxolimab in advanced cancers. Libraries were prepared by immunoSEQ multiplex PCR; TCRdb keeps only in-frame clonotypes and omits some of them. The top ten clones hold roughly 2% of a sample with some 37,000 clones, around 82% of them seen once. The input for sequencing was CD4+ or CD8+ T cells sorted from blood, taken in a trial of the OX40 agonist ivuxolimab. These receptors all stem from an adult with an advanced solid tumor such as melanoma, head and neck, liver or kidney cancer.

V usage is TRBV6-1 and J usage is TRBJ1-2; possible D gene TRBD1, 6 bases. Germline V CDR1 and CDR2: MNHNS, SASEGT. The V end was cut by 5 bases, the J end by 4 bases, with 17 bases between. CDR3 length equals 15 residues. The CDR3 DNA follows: TGTGCCAGCAGTCCTCGGGGGGGCGCTCCCTATGGCTACACCTTC. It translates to CASSPRGGAPYGYTF.

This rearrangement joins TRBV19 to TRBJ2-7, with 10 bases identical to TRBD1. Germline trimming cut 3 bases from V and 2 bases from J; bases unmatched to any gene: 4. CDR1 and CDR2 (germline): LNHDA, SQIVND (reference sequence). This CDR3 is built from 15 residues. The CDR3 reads CASSITGTGAYEQYF. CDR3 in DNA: TGTGCCAGTAGTATCACCGGGACAGGGGCCTACGAGCAGTACTTC.

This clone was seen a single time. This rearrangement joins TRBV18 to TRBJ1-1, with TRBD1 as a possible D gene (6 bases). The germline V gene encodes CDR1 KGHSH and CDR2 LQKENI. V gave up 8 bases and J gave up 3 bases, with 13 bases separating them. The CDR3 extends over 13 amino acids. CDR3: CASGRQEYTEAFF. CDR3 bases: TGTGCCAGCGGGAGACAGGAATACACTGAAGCTTTCTTT. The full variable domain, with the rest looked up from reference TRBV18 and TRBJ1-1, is NAGVMQNPRHLVRRRGQEARLRCSPMKGHSHVYWYRQLPEEGLKFMVYLQKENIIDESGMPKERFSAEFPKEGPSILRIQQVVRGDSAAYFCASGRQEYTEAFFGQGTRLTVV.

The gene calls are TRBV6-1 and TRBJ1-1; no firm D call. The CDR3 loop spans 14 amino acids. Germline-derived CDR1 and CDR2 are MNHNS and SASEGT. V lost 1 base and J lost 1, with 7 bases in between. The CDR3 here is CASSEVAPNTEAFF. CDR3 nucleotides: TGTGCCAGCAGTGAAGTAGCCCCGAACACTGAAGCTTTCTTT.

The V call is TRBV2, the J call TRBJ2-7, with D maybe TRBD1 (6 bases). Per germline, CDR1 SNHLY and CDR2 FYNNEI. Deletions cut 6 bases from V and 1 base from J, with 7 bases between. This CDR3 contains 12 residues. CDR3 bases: TGTGCCAGCAGCGGACAGTCCTACGAGCAGTACTTC. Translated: CASSGQSYEQYF.

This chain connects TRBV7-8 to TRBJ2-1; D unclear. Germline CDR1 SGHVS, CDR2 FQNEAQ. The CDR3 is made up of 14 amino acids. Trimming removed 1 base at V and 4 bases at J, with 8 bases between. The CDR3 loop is CASSLESQYNEQFF. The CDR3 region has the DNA TGTGCCAGCAGCTTAGAATCCCAATACAATGAGCAGTTCTTC.

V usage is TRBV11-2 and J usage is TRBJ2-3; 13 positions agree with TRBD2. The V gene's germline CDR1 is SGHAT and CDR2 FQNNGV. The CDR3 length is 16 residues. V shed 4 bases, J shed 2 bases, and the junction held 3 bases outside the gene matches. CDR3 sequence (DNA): TGTGCCAGCAGCTGGACTAGCGGGAGTTCCACAGATACGCAGTATTTT. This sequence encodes CASSWTSGSSTDTQYF.

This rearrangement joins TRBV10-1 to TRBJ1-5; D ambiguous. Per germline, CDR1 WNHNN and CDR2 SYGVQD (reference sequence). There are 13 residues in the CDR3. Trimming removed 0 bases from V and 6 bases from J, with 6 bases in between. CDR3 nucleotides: TGCGCCAGCAGTGAGTCGTTGGGTCAGCCCCAGCATTTT. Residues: CASSESLGQPQHF.

The CDR3 coding sequence is TGTGCCAGCAGCTTGAGGGGTACAGGGGGCAATCAGCCCCAGCATTTT. This gives the protein CASSLRGTGGNQPQHF. V is TRBV5-8 and J is TRBJ1-5, with 7 bases identical to TRBD1. Germline-derived CDR1 and CDR2 are SGHTS and YDEGEE. V trimming: 1 base; J trimming: 2 bases; junction bases outside the gene matches: 6. This CDR3 has 16 residues.

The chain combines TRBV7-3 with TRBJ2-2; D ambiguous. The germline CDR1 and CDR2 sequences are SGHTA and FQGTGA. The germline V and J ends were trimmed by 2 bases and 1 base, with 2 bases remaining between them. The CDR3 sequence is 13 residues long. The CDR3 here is CASSLGNTGELFF. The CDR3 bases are TGTGCCAGCAGCTTAGGGAACACCGGGGAGCTGTTTTTT.

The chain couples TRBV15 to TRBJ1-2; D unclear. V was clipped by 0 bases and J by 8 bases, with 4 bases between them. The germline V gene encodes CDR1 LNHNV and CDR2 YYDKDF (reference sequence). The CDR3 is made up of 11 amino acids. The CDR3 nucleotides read TGTGCCACCAGCAGAGAGGGGGGCTACACCTTC. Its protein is CATSREGGYTF.

The CDR3 loop is CASCGTGGSPLHF. CDR3 in DNA: TGTGCCAGCTGCGGGACAGGGGGGTCTCCCCTCCACTTT. The V gene is TRBV6-1, the J gene TRBJ1-6; the match to TRBD1 covers 11 bases. The germline gives CDR1 MNHNS, CDR2 SASEGT. This CDR3 contains 13 residues. V lost 8 bases and J lost 13; bases outside the gene matches: 7.

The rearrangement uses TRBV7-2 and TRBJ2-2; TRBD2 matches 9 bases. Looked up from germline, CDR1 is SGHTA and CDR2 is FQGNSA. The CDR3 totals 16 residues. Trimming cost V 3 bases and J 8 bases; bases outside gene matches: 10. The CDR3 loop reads CASSFSGSSAWGELFF. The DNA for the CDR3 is TGTGCCAGCAGCTTTAGCGGGAGTTCCGCTTGGGGGGAGCTGTTTTTT.

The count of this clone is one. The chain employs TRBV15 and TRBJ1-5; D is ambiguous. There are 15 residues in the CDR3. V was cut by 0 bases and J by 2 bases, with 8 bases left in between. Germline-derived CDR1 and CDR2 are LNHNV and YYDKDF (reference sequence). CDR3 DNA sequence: TGTGCCACCAGCAGAGATCCAGGTGGCAATCAGCCCCAGCATTTT. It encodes CATSRDPGGNQPQHF. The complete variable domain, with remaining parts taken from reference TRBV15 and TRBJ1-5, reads DAMVIQNPRYQVTQFGKPVTLSCSQTLNHNVMYWYQQKSSQAPKLLFHYYDKDFNNEADTPDNFQSRRPNTSFCFLDIRSPGLGDTAMYLCATSRDPGGNQPQHFGDGTRLSIL.

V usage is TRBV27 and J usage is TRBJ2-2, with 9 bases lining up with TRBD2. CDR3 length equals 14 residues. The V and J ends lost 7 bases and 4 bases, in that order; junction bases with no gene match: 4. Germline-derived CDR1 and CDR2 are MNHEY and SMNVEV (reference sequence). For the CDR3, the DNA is TGTGCCAGCATTGCGGGAGGGGTCACCGGGGAGCTGTTTTTT. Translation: CASIAGGVTGELFF.

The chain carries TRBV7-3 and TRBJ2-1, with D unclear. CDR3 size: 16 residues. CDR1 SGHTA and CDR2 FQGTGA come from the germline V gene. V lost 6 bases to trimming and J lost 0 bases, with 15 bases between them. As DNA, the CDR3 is TGTGCCAGCAGACAAGGGAAAGAAGACTCCTACAATGAGCAGTTCTTC. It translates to CASRQGKEDSYNEQFF.

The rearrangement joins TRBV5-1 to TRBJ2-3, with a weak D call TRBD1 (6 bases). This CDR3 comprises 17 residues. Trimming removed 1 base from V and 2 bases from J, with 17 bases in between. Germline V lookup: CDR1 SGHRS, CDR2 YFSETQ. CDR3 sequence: CASSLNGQPTFTDTQYF. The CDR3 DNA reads TGCGCCAGCAGCTTGAACGGACAGCCAACGTTCACAGATACGCAGTATTTT.

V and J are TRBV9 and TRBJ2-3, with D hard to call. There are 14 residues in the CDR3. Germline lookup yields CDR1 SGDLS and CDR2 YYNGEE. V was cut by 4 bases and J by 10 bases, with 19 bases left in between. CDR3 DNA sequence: TGTGCCAGCAGCTACCTGGGAAGCGCCGCGGCGCAGTATTTT. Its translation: CASSYLGSAAAQYF.